This T cell receptor beta chain was sequenced for a study of blood T cells in healthy people across ages. This clonotype was recorded a few times. What it recognizes is unknown. Overall study results and limits: Per million T cells, the diversity of TCR beta decreased roughly linearly as age advanced.

Germline loops: CDR1 SGHDN, CDR2 FVKESK. Trimming stripped 1 base from V and 1 base from J, with 11 bases between. The CDR3 runs to 16 residues. Sample-barcoded 5' priming and a J-beta primer mix drove a second PCR of about 7 to 12 cycles. Template switching added a 12-random-nucleotide identifier to every cDNA molecule. MiXCR, run by TCRdb on the 5' RACE reads, gives a single entry per CDR3 protein. The sample records approximately 670,000 distinct CDR3 sequences, around 43% being singletons. This TCR was sampled from a man at least 80 years old in good health. The chain combines TRBV14 with TRBJ2-1; D is unclear. The sequenced sample was blood. The CDR3 loop reads CASSQVMGFSYNEQFF. CDR3 DNA sequence: TGTGCCAGCAGCCAAGTTATGGGTTTTTCCTACAATGAGCAGTTCTTC.